This T cell receptor (beta chain) was found in a study of blood T cells in healthy people across ages. PBMCs, at least 6 million per sample, were isolated. Per sample, at least 6 micrograms of total RNA were extracted. This clonotype was seen repeatedly, ten times or more. The antigen is unknown. Trimming left V 8 bases short and J 2 bases short, with 2 bases between. This CDR3 spans 10 amino acids. The germline CDR1 and CDR2 sequences are SEHNR and FQNEAQ (reference sequence). With a J-beta primer mix and a sample-barcoded 5' primer, a second PCR ran about 7 to 11 cycles. Each CDR3 protein gets one entry after TCRdb re-called the 5' RACE reads with MiXCR. The sample shows fewer than 900,000 distinct CDR3 sequences, about 34% of them seen only once. General study results and limits: Significant beta diversity loss was already apparent by age about 42, declining roughly linearly. A greater number of naive CD4+ cells and higher diversity distinguished long-lived donors from aged donors.

The source material was blood. The gene calls are TRBV7-9 and TRBJ2-3; no clear D gene. This TCR was recovered from a young man in good health. The CDR3 nucleotides are TGTGCCAGCTACACAGATACGCAGTATTTT. It codes for CASYTDTQYF.